This T cell receptor (beta chain) was sequenced during a study of shared clonotypes between healthy human individuals. CDR3 length: 13 amino acids. Germline V gene sequence: CDR1 MNHEY, CDR2 SVGAGI. V lost 1 base and J 5 bases, leaving 6 bases between the germline ends. CD45RO-negative, CCR7-positively selected cells formed the naive CD8 fraction, excluding terminally differentiated effector memory CD45RA+ cells. The donor population consisted of healthy HIV-negative adults with no recent acute infections or vaccinations. Libraries were prepared by immunoSEQ multiplex PCR; TCRdb keeps only in-frame clonotypes and omits some of them. The sample has fewer than 1 million clones; 90% to 98% are singletons.

The receptor's source is a man between 25 and 39 years old in good health. This chain connects TRBV6-5 to TRBJ2-1, with D perhaps TRBD2 (5 bases). Sequencing used naive CD8+ T cells sorted from blood. The CDR3 spells CASSYYSDNEQFF. In nucleotides, the CDR3 is TGTGCCAGCAGTTACTATAGCGACAATGAGCAGTTCTTC.